Following are 15 T cell receptor beta chains from one sample sequenced in a study of cytomegalovirus exposure and HLA in healthy donors. Both 60 Vbeta primers and 13 Jbeta primers went into the PCR. Data came from immunoSEQ multiplex PCR; TCRdb stores just in-frame clones and leaves some out. The sample yields 100,000 to 150,000 clones, roughly 80% seen once. The sequencing input was PBMCs. The source of these receptors is a boy aged 5-17 years in good health and CMV-seronegative.

J is TRBJ1-2 and V is TRBV13; D gene unclear. Trimming removed 0 bases from V and 5 bases from J, with 4 bases in between. Germline-derived CDR1 and CDR2 are PRHDT and FYEKMQ (reference sequence). The CDR3 is 12 amino acids. CDR3 sequence: CASSLGRYGYTF. The CDR3 coding sequence is TGTGCCAGCAGCTTAGGACGGTATGGCTACACCTTC.

The J gene is TRBJ2-2, the V gene TRBV9; D call uncertain. This CDR3 comprises 15 residues. Trimming removed 4 bases at V and 4 bases at J, with 14 bases between. CDR1 SGDLS and CDR2 YYNGEE come from the germline V gene. CDR3 bases: TGTGCCAGCAGCCCGAGGCTAGATATCACCGGGGAGCTGTTTTTT. Encoded protein: CASSPRLDITGELFF.

The chain has TRBV2 and TRBJ1-2, with TRBD1 as a possible D gene (5 bases). V dropped 4 bases and J dropped 9 bases, with 15 bases sitting between them. In germline, CDR1 is SNHLY, CDR2 FYNNEI. The CDR3 has 13 residues. The CDR3 DNA follows: TGTGCCAGCAGTGGACAGACCTCCTCTCGCTACACCTTC. It is translated as CASSGQTSSRYTF.

The V call is TRBV28, the J call TRBJ2-7, with 10 bases matching TRBD1. There are 14 residues in the CDR3. Germline V CDR1 and CDR2: MDHEN, SYDVKM. Unmatched junction bases numbered 6, after V lost 3 bases and J lost 7 bases. The CDR3 loop is CASSLGQGTREQYF. CDR3 DNA sequence: TGTGCCAGCAGTTTGGGACAGGGGACGAGGGAGCAGTACTTC.

In this sample, this clone turned up a few times. The CDR3 sequence: CASSLESPVYEQYF. The CDR3 nucleotides read TGTGCCAGCAGCTTAGAATCACCAGTCTACGAGCAGTACTTC. The rearrangement joins TRBV7-2 to TRBJ2-7, with unresolved D. Germline lookup yields CDR1 SGHTA and CDR2 FQGNSA. Trimming took 1 base from V and 3 from J, leaving 10 bases between them. The CDR3 runs 14 residues.

The chain employs TRBV2 and TRBJ2-3; 7 bases fit TRBD1. There are 13 residues in the CDR3. Germline-derived CDR1 and CDR2 are SNHLY and FYNNEI. With V trimmed by 6 bases and J by 4 bases, 4 bases remained unmatched. The CDR3 DNA reads TGTGCCAGCAGCCGACAGGGCCCAGATACGCAGTATTTT. As protein: CASSRQGPDTQYF.

This chain links TRBV5-6 with TRBJ2-7, with a weak D call TRBD1 (5 bases). Germline values: CDR1 SGHDT, CDR2 YYEEEE. Trimming removed 5 bases at V and 1 base at J, with 10 bases between. CDR3 size: 13 residues. The CDR3 bases are TGTGCCAGCAGTTATTCAGGGTCCTACGAGCAGTACTTC. This sequence encodes CASSYSGSYEQYF.

This sequence joins TRBV5-1 and TRBJ2-7; 9 bases line up with TRBD2. Germline-derived CDR1 and CDR2 are SGHRS and YFSETQ. V lost 5 bases and J lost 1; bases outside the gene matches: 4. The CDR3 is made up of 14 amino acids. The CDR3, as DNA: TGCGCCAGCAGGGCGGGAGGGTTGTCCTACGAGCAGTACTTC. Its protein is CASRAGGLSYEQYF.

This clone showed up just a few times. The chain uses TRBV5-1 and TRBJ2-1, with 10 bases matching TRBD1. Germline CDR1 is SGHRS and CDR2 is YFSETQ. V dropped 4 bases and J dropped 9; count of bases not matched to a gene: 10. The CDR3 has 15 residues. The chain's CDR3 is CASSPRDRGVGEQFF. CDR3 DNA: TGCGCCAGCAGCCCCAGGGACAGGGGTGTGGGTGAGCAGTTCTTC.

V is TRBV4-2 and J is TRBJ2-1, with D perhaps TRBD2 (5 bases). Germline-derived CDR1 and CDR2 are LGHNA and YNFKEQ. This CDR3 comprises 14 residues. V lost 4 bases, J lost 5 bases, and 12 bases lay in between. In DNA form, the CDR3 reads TGTGCCAGCAGCCGTGCCGGGATCAACAATGAGCAGTTCTTC. The encoded protein is CASSRAGINNEQFF.

A note on this clone: This CDR3 is also generated by other DNA sequences in the sample. The chain combines TRBV30 with TRBJ1-3; 7 bases map to TRBD1. The CDR3 contains 14 residues. V lost 0 bases to trimming and J lost 3 bases; unmatched junction nucleotides: 2. Germline V gives CDR1 GTSNPN, CDR2 SVGIG (reference sequence). CDR3 sequence: CAWSVQGIGNTIYF. As DNA, the CDR3 is TGTGCCTGGAGTGTACAGGGGATTGGAAACACCATATATTTT.

The rearrangement joins TRBV5-1 to TRBJ2-1; the D gene is possibly TRBD1 (6 bases). The CDR3 runs to 12 residues. Germline lookup yields CDR1 SGHRS and CDR2 YFSETQ. Trimming removed 4 bases at V and 6 bases at J, with 8 bases between. The CDR3 DNA sequence: TGCGCCAGCAGCGGGACACCCAATGAGCAGTTCTTC. Translating it yields CASSGTPNEQFF.

The J gene is TRBJ2-2, the V gene TRBV2, with TRBD2 matching over 9 bases. Germline values: CDR1 SNHLY, CDR2 FYNNEI. CDR3 length: 17 amino acids. Trimming at V came to 0 bases and at J to 4 bases, leaving 6 bases not matched to a gene. The CDR3 bases are TGTGCCAGCAGTGAAGCCCTAGCGGGAAGTGTCACCGGGGAGCTGTTTTTT. As protein: CASSEALAGSVTGELFF.

This clone was detected only once. The V gene is TRBV11-1, the J gene TRBJ2-1; 7 bases align to TRBD2. Germline CDR1 is SGHAT and CDR2 is FQDESV (reference sequence). Trimming took 1 base from V and 8 from J; bases not matched to a gene: 5. This CDR3 comprises 14 residues. CDR3 sequence: CASSLELANDEQFF. DNA of the CDR3: TGTGCCAGCAGCTTAGAACTAGCGAACGATGAGCAGTTCTTC.

This clone was seen a handful of times. This chain joins TRBV18 and TRBJ2-7, with D possibly TRBD2 on 5 matching bases. V lost 5 bases and J lost 4, with 9 bases in between. Germline V gene lookup returns CDR1 KGHSH and CDR2 LQKENI. The CDR3 runs to 12 residues. The CDR3 loop is CASSEGRYEQYF. The CDR3 DNA reads TGTGCCAGCTCAGAGGGCCGTTACGAGCAGTACTTC.